This TCR beta chain was recorded in a study of blood T cell repertoires in COVID-19. Study-wide context: Whether acute or convalescent, the COVID-19 samples came from the United States, Italy and Spain. From T cells, B-cell-depleted T cells, or PBMCs came the material, which was cDNA or gDNA.

The method was immunoSEQ multiplex PCR; TCRdb's version includes in-frame clones alone and lacks a portion of them. The sample yields fewer than 250,000 clones, roughly four fifths seen once. Germline-derived CDR1 and CDR2 are SGDLS and YYNGEE. There are 16 residues in the CDR3. Germline trimming cut 4 bases from V and 4 bases from J; bases unmatched to any gene: 11. The sample holds a few counts of this clone. Sequenced: peripheral blood. V is TRBV9 and J is TRBJ2-7, with TRBD1 identical over 10 bases. The receptor was isolated from a woman between 40 and 50 years old with active or convalescent COVID-19. DNA of the CDR3: TGTGCCAGCAGCCCGGACCCCGGGACAGGGGCGTACGAGCAGTACTTC. Its protein is CASSPDPGTGAYEQYF.